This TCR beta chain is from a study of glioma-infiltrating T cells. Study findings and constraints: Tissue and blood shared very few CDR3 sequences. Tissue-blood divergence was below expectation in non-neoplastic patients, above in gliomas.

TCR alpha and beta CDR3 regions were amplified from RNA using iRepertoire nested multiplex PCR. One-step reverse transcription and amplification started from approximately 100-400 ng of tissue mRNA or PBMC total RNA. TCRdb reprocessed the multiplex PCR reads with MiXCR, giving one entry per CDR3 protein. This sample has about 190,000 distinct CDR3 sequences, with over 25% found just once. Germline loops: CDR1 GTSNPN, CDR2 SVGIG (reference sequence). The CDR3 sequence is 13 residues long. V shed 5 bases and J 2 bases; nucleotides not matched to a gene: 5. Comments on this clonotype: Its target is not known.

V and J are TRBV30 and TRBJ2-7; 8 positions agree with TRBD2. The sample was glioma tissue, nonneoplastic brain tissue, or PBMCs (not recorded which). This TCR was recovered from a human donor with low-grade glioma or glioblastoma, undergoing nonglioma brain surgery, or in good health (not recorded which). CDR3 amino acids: CAWAGGQTYEQYF. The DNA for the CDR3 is TGTGCCTGGGCGGGAGGACAGACCTACGAGCAGTACTTC.